This T cell receptor (beta chain) was retrieved from a study of T-cell memory formation after mild COVID-19. Study-level background: Largely, the TCR clusters proved donor specific.

TCRdb analysed the 5' RACE reads with MiXCR anew, one entry per CDR3 protein. This table has approximately 250,000 distinct CDR3 sequences, roughly 17% appearing once. General observations from the study: Later expanders leaned toward CD4+, whereas clones contracting from day 15 to 85 were balanced CD4/CD8. In pre-infection memory, a portion of responding clones appeared, which suggested that cross-reactive memory joined. CD4+ contracting clones lay mainly in CM and EM, CD8+ ones in EMRA.

Inclusive of both ends, the CDR3 amounts to 17 amino acids. This clonotype was seen a few times. Its antigen remains unknown. It is unclear where the CDR3 begins or ends on the DNA, so no DNA is shown, and the CDR3 is as TCRdb lists it. The chain links TRBV3-2 to TRBJ1-5; the table's D gene call, TRBD1, was not cross checked with the DNA. TRBV3-2 is marked as a pseudogene. Sequences were obtained from PBMCs or a T cell subset sorted from them (not recorded which). The receptor was isolated from a man younger than 30 who had mild COVID-19 (a few samples of this study predate the infection). Cell type and time point are not known. CDR3 sequence reads: CASSQVGRGAGNQPQHF.